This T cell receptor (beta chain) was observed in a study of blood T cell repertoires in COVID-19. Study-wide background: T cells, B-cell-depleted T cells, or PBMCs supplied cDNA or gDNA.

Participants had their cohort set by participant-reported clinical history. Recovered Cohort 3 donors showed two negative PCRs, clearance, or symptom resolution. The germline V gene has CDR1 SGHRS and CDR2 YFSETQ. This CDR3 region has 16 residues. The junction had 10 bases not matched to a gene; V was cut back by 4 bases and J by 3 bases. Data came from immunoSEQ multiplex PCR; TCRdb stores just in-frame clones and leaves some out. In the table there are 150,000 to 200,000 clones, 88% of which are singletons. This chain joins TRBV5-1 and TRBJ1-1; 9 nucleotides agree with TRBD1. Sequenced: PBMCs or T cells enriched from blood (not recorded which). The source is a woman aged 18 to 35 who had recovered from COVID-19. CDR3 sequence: CASSPGRTGADTEAFF. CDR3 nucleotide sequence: TGCGCCAGCAGCCCGGGCCGGACAGGGGCGGACACTGAAGCTTTCTTT.